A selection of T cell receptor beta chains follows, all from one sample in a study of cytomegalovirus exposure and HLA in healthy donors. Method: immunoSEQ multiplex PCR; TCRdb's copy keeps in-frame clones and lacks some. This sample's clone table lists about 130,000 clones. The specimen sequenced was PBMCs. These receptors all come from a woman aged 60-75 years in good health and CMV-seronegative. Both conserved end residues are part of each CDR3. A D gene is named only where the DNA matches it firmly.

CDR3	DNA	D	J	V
CASKRQGATNEKLFF	TGTGCCAGCAAGAGGCAGGGGGCAACTAATGAAAAACTGTTTTTT	TRBD1	TRBJ1-4	TRBV6-1
CAWSEGGLQPQHF	TGTGCCTGGAGTGAGGGAGGGTTGCAGCCCCAGCATTTT	NA	TRBJ1-5	TRBV30
CASSVASWNTEAFF	TGTGCCAGCAGCGTAGCCTCCTGGAACACTGAAGCTTTCTTT	NA	TRBJ1-1	TRBV9
CASSVRGVGSAGLPGDEQFF	TGTGCCAGCAGCGTGAGAGGTGTTGGGTCAGCGGGCCTCCCTGGCGATGAGCAGTTCTTC	NA	TRBJ2-1	TRBV9
CASVDGGASTDTQYF	TGCGCCAGTGTGGACGGAGGAGCTAGCACAGATACGCAGTATTTT	NA	TRBJ2-3	TRBV5-1
CASSMTGGGFNEQFF	TGTGCCAGCAGTATGACAGGGGGCGGATTTAATGAGCAGTTCTTC	TRBD1	TRBJ2-1	TRBV6-4
CASSGEGKGGYGYTF	TGTGCCAGCAGTGGGGAGGGTAAGGGGGGCTATGGCTACACCTTC	NA	TRBJ1-2	TRBV28
CASGGVDNSPLHF	TGTGCCAGCGGGGGCGTCGATAATTCACCCCTCCACTTT	NA	TRBJ1-6	TRBV6-1
CASSSGTGGPYEQYF	TGTGCCAGCAGCTCCGGGACAGGGGGCCCCTACGAGCAGTACTTC	TRBD1	TRBJ2-7	TRBV7-9
CASSQLAGISYEQYF	TGTGCCAGCTCCCAACTAGCGGGGATCTCCTACGAGCAGTACTTC	TRBD2	TRBJ2-7	TRBV18
CASSYSPRAYGYTF	TGTGCCAGCAGTTACTCTCCCAGGGCCTATGGCTACACCTTC	NA	TRBJ1-2	TRBV6-5
CASSSRTSGHTGELFF	TGTGCCAGCAGCTCCCGGACTAGCGGGCACACCGGGGAGCTGTTTTTT	TRBD2	TRBJ2-2	TRBV11-3
CASSLKTGQNYGYTF	TGCGCCAGCAGCTTGAAGACAGGGCAAAACTATGGCTACACCTTC	TRBD1	TRBJ1-2	TRBV5-1
CASSVGGENTEAFF	TGTGCCAGCAGCGTAGGGGGGGAGAACACTGAAGCTTTCTTT	NA	TRBJ1-1	TRBV9
CASTQRGIDTQYF	TGTGCCAGCACCCAGCGGGGCATCGATACGCAGTATTTT	TRBD2	TRBJ2-3	TRBV2
CASSQVSLAGVETQYF	TGCGCCAGCAGCCAAGTATCGCTAGCGGGGGTCGAGACCCAGTACTTC	TRBD2	TRBJ2-5	TRBV4-1
CASREGTGPNIQYF	TGTGCCAGCAGAGAAGGGACAGGACCTAACATTCAGTACTTC	TRBD1	TRBJ2-4	TRBV6-1
CASSEDRTYGYTF	TGTGCCAGCAGTGAAGACAGGACCTATGGCTACACCTTC	NA	TRBJ1-2	TRBV2
CASSPTGRRGTQYF	TGTGCCAGCAGCCCGACAGGACGTAGGGGGACCCAGTACTTC	NA	TRBJ2-5	TRBV11-3
CASSPGQDMNTEAFF	TGTGCCAGCTCACCGGGACAGGATATGAACACTGAAGCTTTCTTT	TRBD1	TRBJ1-1	TRBV18
CASSWNRNTEAFF	TGTGCCAGCAGTTGGAACAGGAACACTGAAGCTTTCTTT	NA	TRBJ1-1	TRBV27
CASSTGVAYEQYF	TGCGCCAGCAGCACAGGGGTTGCCTACGAGCAGTACTTC	TRBD1	TRBJ2-7	TRBV10-2
CATEGSAYEQYF	TGTGCCACCGAGGGAAGTGCCTACGAGCAGTACTTC	NA	TRBJ2-7	TRBV28
CSVGGGVGQPQHF	TGCAGCGTTGGAGGGGGGGTGGGTCAGCCCCAGCATTTT	NA	TRBJ1-5	TRBV29-1
CASRLQGGTNEKLFF	TGTGCCAGCAGACTCCAGGGAGGAACTAATGAAAAACTGTTTTTT	NA	TRBJ1-4	TRBV7-8
CASSESAGYYNEQFF	TGCGCCAGCAGTGAGTCGGCGGGGTATTACAATGAGCAGTTCTTC	NA	TRBJ2-1	TRBV10-1
CASSTQLNTEAFF	TGTGCCAGCAGTACACAGCTGAACACTGAAGCTTTCTTT	NA	TRBJ1-1	TRBV2
CASSLTGGKNSPLHF	TGTGCCAGCTCCCTAACAGGGGGCAAAAATTCACCCCTCCACTTT	TRBD1	TRBJ1-6	TRBV18
CASSPQVFNEKLFF	TGCGCCAGCAGCCCACAGGTATTTAATGAAAAACTGTTTTTT	NA	TRBJ1-4	TRBV4-1
CSVRQGSYGYTF	TGCAGCGTTAGACAGGGGTCATATGGCTACACCTTC	TRBD1	TRBJ1-2	TRBV29-1
CASSETLAGFGEQFF	TGTGCCAGCAGTGAAACGCTAGCGGGATTTGGTGAGCAGTTCTTC	TRBD2	TRBJ2-1	TRBV2
CASSEFRGGTDTQYF	TGTGCCAGCAGTGAATTTCGCGGGGGCACAGATACGCAGTATTTT	NA	TRBJ2-3	TRBV25-1
CASSAGTGEAFF	TGTGCCAGCAGTGCCGGAACAGGGGAGGCTTTCTTT	TRBD1	TRBJ1-1	TRBV6-1
CASSPGGGGTEAFF	TGTGCCAGCTCACCGGGAGGGGGAGGCACTGAAGCTTTCTTT	NA	TRBJ1-1	TRBV18
CASSDHMSGTDTQYF	TGTGCCAGCAGCGACCATATGTCGGGGACAGATACGCAGTATTTT	NA	TRBJ2-3	TRBV13
CASSIQGMNTEAFF	TGTGCCAGCAGCATACAGGGGATGAACACTGAAGCTTTCTTT	TRBD1	TRBJ1-1	TRBV7-2
CASSYSQDSLYNEQFF	TGTGCCAGCAGTTACTCCCAGGACAGCTTATACAATGAGCAGTTCTTC	NA	TRBJ2-1	TRBV6-6
CASINFQKRGMNTEAFF	TGTGCCAGCATCAACTTTCAGAAGAGGGGGATGAACACTGAAGCTTTCTTT	NA	TRBJ1-1	TRBV27
CATSWLEQNQPQHF	TGTGCCACCTCGTGGCTGGAGCAGAATCAGCCCCAGCATTTT	NA	TRBJ1-5	TRBV2
CASSLEPGGNTIYF	TGTGCCAGCAGCTTAGAACCCGGGGGAAACACCATATATTTT	NA	TRBJ1-3	TRBV7-9
CASSAATGGSTDTQYF	TGCGCCAGCAGTGCGGCCACGGGGGGGAGCACAGATACGCAGTATTTT	TRBD2	TRBJ2-3	TRBV10-1
CASSSPGTSGRAFNEQFF	TGTGCCAGCAGCAGCCCCGGGACTAGCGGGAGGGCCTTCAATGAGCAGTTCTTC	TRBD2	TRBJ2-1	TRBV9
CASSVGSGTGGAGGYTF	TGTGCCAGCAGCGTAGGGTCCGGGACAGGGGGCGCGGGTGGCTACACCTTC	TRBD1	TRBJ1-2	TRBV7-9
CASNQDRGSSEQYF	TGTGCCAGTAACCAGGACAGGGGGAGCAGCGAGCAGTACTTC	TRBD1	TRBJ2-7	TRBV19
CASSLAWLAGAGTGELFF	TGCGCCAGCAGCTTGGCCTGGCTAGCGGGGGCGGGAACCGGGGAGCTGTTTTTT	TRBD2	TRBJ2-2	TRBV5-1
CASTLRGNTEAFF	TGTGCCAGTACCTTAAGGGGTAACACTGAAGCTTTCTTT	NA	TRBJ1-1	TRBV19
CSGTWTGVNTGELFF	TGCAGCGGAACTTGGACAGGGGTGAACACCGGGGAGCTGTTTTTT	TRBD1	TRBJ2-2	TRBV29-1
CASSTPGQSGNTIYF	TGTGCCAGCAGCACCCCCGGACAGTCCGGAAACACCATATATTTT	NA	TRBJ1-3	TRBV5-4
CASSSGQVHGTGELFF	TGTGCCAGCAGCTCCGGACAGGTTCATGGCACCGGGGAGCTGTTTTTT	TRBD1	TRBJ2-2	TRBV11-2
CASSQDWRLAGGRYNEQFF	TGCGCCAGCAGCCAAGATTGGAGACTAGCGGGAGGCCGATACAATGAGCAGTTCTTC	TRBD2	TRBJ2-1	TRBV4-1
CASSLVGGESEQFF	TGTGCCAGCAGCCTCGTGGGAGGGGAAAGTGAGCAGTTCTTC	TRBD2	TRBJ2-1	TRBV28
CASRPRTSFEQYF	TGTGCCAGCAGACCCCGGACTAGCTTCGAGCAGTACTTC	TRBD2	TRBJ2-7	TRBV7-2
CASSLTGSTDTQYF	TGCGCCAGCAGCCTGACAGGGAGCACAGATACGCAGTATTTT	TRBD1	TRBJ2-3	TRBV4-1
CASSMGGMNTEAFF	TGTGCCAGCAGCATGGGGGGGATGAACACTGAAGCTTTCTTT	NA	TRBJ1-1	TRBV6-5
CASTPGAGTGNTEAFF	TGTGCCAGCACCCCGGGTGCAGGGACAGGGAACACTGAAGCTTTCTTT	TRBD1	TRBJ1-1	TRBV2
CAWSTPNRGETQYF	TGTGCCTGGAGTACCCCCAACAGGGGAGAGACCCAGTACTTC	TRBD1	TRBJ2-5	TRBV30
CASSPQGAGAEAFF	TGTGCCAGCAGCCCACAGGGGGCAGGCGCTGAAGCTTTCTTT	TRBD1	TRBJ1-1	TRBV7-9